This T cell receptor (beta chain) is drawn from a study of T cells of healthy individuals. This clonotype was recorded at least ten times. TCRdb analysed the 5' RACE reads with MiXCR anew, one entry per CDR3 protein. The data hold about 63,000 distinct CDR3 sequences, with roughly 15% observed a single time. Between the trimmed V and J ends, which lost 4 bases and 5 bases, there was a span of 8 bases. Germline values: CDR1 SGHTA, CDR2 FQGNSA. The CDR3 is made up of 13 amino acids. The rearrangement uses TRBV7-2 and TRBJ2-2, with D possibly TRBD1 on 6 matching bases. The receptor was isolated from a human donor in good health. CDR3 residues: CASSYGQTGELFF. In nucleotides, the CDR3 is TGTGCCAGCAGCTACGGACAGACCGGGGAGCTGTTTTTT.